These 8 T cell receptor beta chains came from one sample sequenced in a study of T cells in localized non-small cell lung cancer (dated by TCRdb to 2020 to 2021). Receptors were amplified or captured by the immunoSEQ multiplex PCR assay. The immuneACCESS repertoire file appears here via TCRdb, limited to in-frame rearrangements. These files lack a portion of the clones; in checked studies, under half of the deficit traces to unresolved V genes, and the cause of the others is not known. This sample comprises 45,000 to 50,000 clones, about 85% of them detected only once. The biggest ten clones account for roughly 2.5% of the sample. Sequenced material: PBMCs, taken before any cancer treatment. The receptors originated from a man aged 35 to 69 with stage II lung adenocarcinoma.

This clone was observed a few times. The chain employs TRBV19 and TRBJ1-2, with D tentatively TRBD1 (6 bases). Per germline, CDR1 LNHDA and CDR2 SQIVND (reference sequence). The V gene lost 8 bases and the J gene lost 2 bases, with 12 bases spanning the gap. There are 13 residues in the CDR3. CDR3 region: CASPLGTNYGYTF. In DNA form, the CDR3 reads TGTGCCAGTCCCCTCGGGACAAACTATGGCTACACCTTC.

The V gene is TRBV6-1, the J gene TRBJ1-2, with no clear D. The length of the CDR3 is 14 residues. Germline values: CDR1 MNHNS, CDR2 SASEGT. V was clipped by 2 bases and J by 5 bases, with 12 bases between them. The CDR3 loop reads CASSETASPYGYTF. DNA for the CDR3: TGTGCCAGCAGTGAAACGGCTTCTCCTTATGGCTACACCTTC.

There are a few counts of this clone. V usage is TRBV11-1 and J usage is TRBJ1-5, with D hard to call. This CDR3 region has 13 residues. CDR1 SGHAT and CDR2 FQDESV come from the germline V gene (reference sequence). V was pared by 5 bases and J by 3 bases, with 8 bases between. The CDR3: CASSHDLNQPQHF. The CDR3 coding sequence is TGTGCCAGCAGCCATGACCTCAATCAGCCCCAGCATTTT. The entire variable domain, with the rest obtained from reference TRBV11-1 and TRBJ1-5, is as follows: EAEVAQSPRYKITEKSQAVAFWCDPISGHATLYWYRQILGQGPELLVQFQDESVVDDSQLPKDRFSAERLKGVDSTLKIQPAELGDSAMYLCASSHDLNQPQHFGDGTRLSIL.

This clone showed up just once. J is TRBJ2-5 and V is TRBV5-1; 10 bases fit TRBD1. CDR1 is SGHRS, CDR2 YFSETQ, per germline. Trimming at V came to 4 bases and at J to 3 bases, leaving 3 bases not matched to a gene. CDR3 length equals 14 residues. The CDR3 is CASSMDRGEETQYF. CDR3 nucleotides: TGCGCCAGCAGCATGGACAGGGGGGAAGAGACCCAGTACTTC.

CDR3 loop: CAWSGGVGGNQPQHF. CDR3 bases: TGTGCCTGGAGCGGGGGGGTTGGTGGCAATCAGCCCCAGCATTTT. This sequence joins TRBV30 and TRBJ1-5, with D possibly TRBD1 on 5 matching bases. Looked up from germline, CDR1 is GTSNPN and CDR2 is SVGIG (reference sequence). This CDR3 is 15 amino acids long. V lost 3 bases to trimming and J lost 2 bases, with 14 bases between them.

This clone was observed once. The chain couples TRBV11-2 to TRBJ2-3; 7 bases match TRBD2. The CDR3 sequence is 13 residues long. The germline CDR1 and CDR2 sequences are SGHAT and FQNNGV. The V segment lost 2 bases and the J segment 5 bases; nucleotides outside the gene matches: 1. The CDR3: CASSLTGGDTQYF. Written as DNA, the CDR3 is TGTGCCAGCAGCTTAACGGGAGGAGATACGCAGTATTTT.

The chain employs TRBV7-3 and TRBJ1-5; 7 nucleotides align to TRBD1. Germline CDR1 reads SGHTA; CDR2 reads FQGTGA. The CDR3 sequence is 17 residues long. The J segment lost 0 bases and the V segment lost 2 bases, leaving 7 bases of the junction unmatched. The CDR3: CASSLAEGQPSNQPQHF. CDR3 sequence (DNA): TGTGCCAGCAGCTTAGCGGAGGGACAGCCTAGCAATCAGCCCCAGCATTTT.

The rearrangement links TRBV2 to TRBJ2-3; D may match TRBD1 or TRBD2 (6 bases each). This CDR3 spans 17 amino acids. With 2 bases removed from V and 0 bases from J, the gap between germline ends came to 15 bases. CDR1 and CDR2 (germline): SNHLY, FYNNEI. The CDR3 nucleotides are TGTGCCAGCAGTGAACTTGGGGGGCCCTCTAGCACAGATACGCAGTATTTT. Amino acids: CASSELGGPSSTDTQYF.